Here is one T cell receptor beta chain with its context. Its target is unknown. The sample is drawn from a study of shared clonotypes between healthy human individuals. Study conclusions and caveats: Naive subsets usually exceeded memory subsets in estimated richness.

Profiling relied on immunoSEQ multiplex PCR, and the TCRdb table lists in-frame clones only, not all of them. The sample carries about 1.1 million clones, about 72% recorded once. V lost 10 bases to trimming and J lost 7 bases, with 17 bases between them. From germline, CDR1 is SEHNR and CDR2 FQNEAQ (reference sequence). This CDR3 comprises 14 residues. This sequence originates from a man aged 18 to 29 in good health. Some clones in this sample may be carry-over from other donors' samples. The J gene is TRBJ1-6, the V gene TRBV7-9; no clear D gene. Sequenced material: memory CD4+ T cells from PBMCs. The subset is: CD45RA-negative fraction. This CDR3 reads CATPRSPRNSPLHF. As DNA, the CDR3 is TGTGCCACCCCGAGGAGTCCGCGAAATTCACCCCTCCACTTT.